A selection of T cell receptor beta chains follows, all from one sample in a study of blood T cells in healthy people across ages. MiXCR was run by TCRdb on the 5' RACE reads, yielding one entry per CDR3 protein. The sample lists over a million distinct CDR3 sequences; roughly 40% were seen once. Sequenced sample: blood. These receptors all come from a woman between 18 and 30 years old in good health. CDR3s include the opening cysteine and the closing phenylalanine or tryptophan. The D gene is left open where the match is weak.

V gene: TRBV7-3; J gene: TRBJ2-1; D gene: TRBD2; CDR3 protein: CASRLAGAHNEQFF
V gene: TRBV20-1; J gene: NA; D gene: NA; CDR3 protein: CSARFGGFSYEQYF
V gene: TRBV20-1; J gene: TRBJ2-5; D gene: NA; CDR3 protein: CSARDGTREETQYF
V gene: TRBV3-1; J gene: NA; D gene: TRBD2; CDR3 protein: CASSPVGAGGVEQYF
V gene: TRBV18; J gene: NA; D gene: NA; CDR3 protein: CASSRDGGGETQYF
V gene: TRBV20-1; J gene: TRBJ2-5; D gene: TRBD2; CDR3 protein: CSAKPGGSKETQYF
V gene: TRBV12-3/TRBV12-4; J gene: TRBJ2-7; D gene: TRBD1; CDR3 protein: CASSPHQDRGHPYEQYF
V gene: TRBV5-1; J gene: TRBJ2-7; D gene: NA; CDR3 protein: CASSLAPGEYEQYF
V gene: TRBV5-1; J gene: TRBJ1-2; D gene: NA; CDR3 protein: CASSPDPTAVYGYTF
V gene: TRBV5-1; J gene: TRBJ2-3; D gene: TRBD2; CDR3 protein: CASSRWTSGSDTQYF
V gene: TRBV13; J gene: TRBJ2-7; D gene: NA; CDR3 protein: CASSSGRGQTYEQYF
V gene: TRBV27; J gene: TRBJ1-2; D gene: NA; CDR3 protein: CASSGGPNYGYTF
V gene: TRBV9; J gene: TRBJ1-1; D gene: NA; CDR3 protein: CASSVEDTLSTEAFF
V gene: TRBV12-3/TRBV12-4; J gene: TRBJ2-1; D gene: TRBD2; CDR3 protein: CASSGGLAGNEFF
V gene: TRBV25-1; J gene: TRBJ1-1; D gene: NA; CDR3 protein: CASSMGGGQGAEAFF
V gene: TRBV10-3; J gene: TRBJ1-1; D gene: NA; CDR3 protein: CAIGMSDGTEAFF
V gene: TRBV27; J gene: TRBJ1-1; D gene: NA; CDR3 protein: CASSYKDTEAFF
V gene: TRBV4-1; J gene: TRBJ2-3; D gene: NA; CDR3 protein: CASSHRVVASTDTQYF
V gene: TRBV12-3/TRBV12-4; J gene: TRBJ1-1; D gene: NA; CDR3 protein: CASSWGVGDTEAFF
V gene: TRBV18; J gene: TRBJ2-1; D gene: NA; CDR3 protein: CASSPPVARGEQFF
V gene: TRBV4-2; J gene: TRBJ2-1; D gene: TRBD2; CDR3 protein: CASSQEGGSFGNEQFF
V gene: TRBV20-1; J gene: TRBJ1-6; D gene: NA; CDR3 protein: CSARADRIFSSPLHF
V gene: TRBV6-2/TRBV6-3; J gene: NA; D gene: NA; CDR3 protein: CASSSALDVAYEQYF
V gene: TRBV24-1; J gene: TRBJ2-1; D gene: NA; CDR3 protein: CATSYRSYNEQFF
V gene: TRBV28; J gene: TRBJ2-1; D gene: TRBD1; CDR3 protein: CASSQGVQRNNEQFF
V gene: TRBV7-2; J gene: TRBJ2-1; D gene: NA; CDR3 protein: CASSLEGAEGYNEQFF
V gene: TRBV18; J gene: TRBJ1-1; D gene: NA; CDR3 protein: CASSPVPSGTEAFF
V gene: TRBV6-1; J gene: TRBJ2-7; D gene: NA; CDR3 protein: CASSEWASPHEQYF
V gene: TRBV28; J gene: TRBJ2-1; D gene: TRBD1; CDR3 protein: CASSSVQGVSYNEQFF
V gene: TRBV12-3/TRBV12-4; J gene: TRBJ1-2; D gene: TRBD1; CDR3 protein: CASSPPRQGGGYTF
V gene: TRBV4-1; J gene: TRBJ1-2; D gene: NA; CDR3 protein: CASRPTGAYGYTF
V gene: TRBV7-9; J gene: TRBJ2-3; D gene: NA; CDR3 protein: CASSFIRGSTDTQYF
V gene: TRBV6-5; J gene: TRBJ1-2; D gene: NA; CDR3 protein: CASQLGTGYGYTF
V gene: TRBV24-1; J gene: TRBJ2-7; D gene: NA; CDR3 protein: CATSDGYNEQYF
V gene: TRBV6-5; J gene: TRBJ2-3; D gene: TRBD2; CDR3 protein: CASSRLAATSTDTQYF
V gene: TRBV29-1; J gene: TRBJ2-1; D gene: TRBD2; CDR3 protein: CSASVLTSSYNEQFF
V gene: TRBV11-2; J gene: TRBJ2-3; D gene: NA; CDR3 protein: CASSPAGLTLTDTQYF
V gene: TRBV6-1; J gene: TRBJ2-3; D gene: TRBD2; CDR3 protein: CASSAGDGSGRTDTQYF